A selection of T cell receptor beta chains follows, all from one sample in a study of blood T cell repertoires in COVID-19. Profiled with immunoSEQ multiplex PCR; TCRdb holds only in-frame clones, not every one. This table has 200,000 or so clones, 80% to 90% appearing once. Material for sequencing was PBMCs or T cells enriched from blood (not recorded which). The source is a woman younger than 45 who had been exposed to COVID-19. Both conserved end residues are part of each CDR3. The D gene is left open where the match is weak. Part of the rows lack a size; the others show once, few, many or a class for expanded clones.

J	V	D	size	DNA	CDR3
TRBJ1-2	TRBV25-1	.	.	TGTGCCAGCAGTGAATATCAGGGAAGGGAACGCGGCTACACCTTC	CASSEYQGRERGYTF
TRBJ2-6	TRBV21-1	.	.	TGTGCCAGCCGGGGGGCAGCTGGGGCCAACGTCCTGACTTTC	CASRGAAGANVLTF
TRBJ1-3	TRBV5-5	.	.	TGTGCCAGCAGCTTGGGGCCTGGAAACACCATATATTTT	CASSLGPGNTIYF
TRBJ1-6	TRBV18	TRBD1	.	TGTGCCAGCTCAACCGGGACAGGGAATTCACCCCTCCACTTT	CASSTGTGNSPLHF
TRBJ2-2	TRBV19	.	.	TGTGCCAGTAGCCCTGGAGGGACCGGGGAGCTGTTTTTT	CASSPGGTGELFF
TRBJ2-1	TRBV7-2	.	.	TGTGCCAGCAGCTTCCGGGACAACCCCTACAATGAGCAGTTCTTC	CASSFRDNPYNEQFF
TRBJ1-5	TRBV6-5	.	.	TGTGCCAGCAGGGAGCCAGGGACACACAATCAGCCCCAGCATTTT	CASREPGTHNQPQHF
TRBJ2-2	TRBV4-2	.	.	TGTGCCAGCAGTGAGTATCCTAACACCGGGGAGCTGTTTTTT	CASSEYPNTGELFF
TRBJ1-2	TRBV28	.	.	TGTGCCAGCAGTTTTGCGGGACGAAACTATGGCTACACCTTC	CASSFAGRNYGYTF
TRBJ2-1	TRBV2	TRBD2	.	TGTGCCAGCAGTGGAGCGGGAGGGACCAATGAGCAGTTCTTC	CASSGAGGTNEQFF
TRBJ1-1	TRBV5-1	.	.	TGCGCCAGCAGCTTGAACCCCAGGGCTCGGACTGAAGCTTTCTTT	CASSLNPRARTEAFF
TRBJ1-1	TRBV27	.	.	TGTGCCAGCAGTTTATCGCCCGGGACACCCGCTTTCTTT	CASSLSPGTPAFF
TRBJ2-1	TRBV7-2	.	.	TGTGCCAGCAGCTTAGAGCTGCGGGCTGATGAGCAGTTCTTC	CASSLELRADEQFF
TRBJ1-6	TRBV9	.	.	TGTGCCAGCAGCGACTTAATGGACGCGGGAAATTCACCCCTCCACTTT	CASSDLMDAGNSPLHF
TRBJ1-1	TRBV2	TRBD1	.	TGTGCCGGCCAAGGGGGAAGACAGGGCGGCACTGAAGCTTTCTTT	CAGQGGRQGGTEAFF
TRBJ2-7	TRBV19	TRBD2	.	TGTGCCAGTAGTAAGACTAGCTCGTACGAGCAGTACTTC	CASSKTSSYEQYF
TRBJ2-4	TRBV27	TRBD1	once	TGTGCCAGCAGTACCTACAGGGGGCCCAACATTCAGTACTTC	CASSTYRGPNIQYF
TRBJ1-2	TRBV29-1	TRBD1	.	TGCAGCGGGGGCCAGGGGGAGCTTTATGGCTACACCTTC	CSGGQGELYGYTF
TRBJ2-3	TRBV28	TRBD2	.	TGTGCCAGCAGTCCCGGGACTAGCGGGAGGGCCGCCATTGGGCAGTATTTT	CASSPGTSGRAAIGQYF
TRBJ1-2	TRBV20-1	.	.	TGCAGTGCTAGTAGCCCCGGGACAAACTATGGCTACACCTTC	CSASSPGTNYGYTF
TRBJ1-6	TRBV30	.	.	TGTGCCTGGAGTGTGGGGCAGAATTCACCCCTCCACTTT	CAWSVGQNSPLHF
TRBJ2-7	TRBV2	.	.	TGTGCCAGCAGTGGCTCACTCTCTCCCGAGCAGTACTTC	CASSGSLSPEQYF
TRBJ2-4	TRBV7-2	.	.	TGTGCCAGCAGCCAGCAGAGGGCCGGTAGGAACATTCAGTACTTC	CASSQQRAGRNIQYF
TRBJ1-1	TRBV19	TRBD1	.	TGTGCCAGTAGTATCCGGGACAGGGGAGGTACTGAAGCTTTCTTT	CASSIRDRGGTEAFF
TRBJ1-6	TRBV19	.	.	TGTGCCAGTAGTACGGTTAGCTCCTATAATTCACCCCTCCACTTT	CASSTVSSYNSPLHF
TRBJ1-1	TRBV2	.	.	TGTGCCAGCAGGCTCAGGGGTGCGAACGCTGAAGCTTTCTTT	CASRLRGANAEAFF
TRBJ1-2	TRBV2	TRBD1	.	TGTGCCAGCAGGCTAAGATCCGGGACAGGGGATACCTATGGCTACACCTTC	CASRLRSGTGDTYGYTF
TRBJ1-6	TRBV10-2	.	.	TGCGCCAGCAGTGTCACAGGAGCCTATAATTCACCCCTCCACTTT	CASSVTGAYNSPLHF
TRBJ1-5	TRBV5-1	TRBD1	.	TGCGCCAGCAGTCCCGGGACAGGGACGAATCAGCCCCAGCATTTT	CASSPGTGTNQPQHF
TRBJ1-2	TRBV28	.	.	TGTGCCAGCAGTTCACTAACGACCCCTAACTATGGCTACACCTTC	CASSSLTTPNYGYTF
TRBJ1-6	TRBV2	.	.	TGTGCCAGCAGTGAAGAGTCGGAGTGGAATTCACCCCTCCACTTT	CASSEESEWNSPLHF
TRBJ2-7	TRBV27	TRBD1	.	TGTGCCAGCAGCCCGGAGACAGGGATACTCTACGAGCAGTACTTC	CASSPETGILYEQYF
TRBJ1-2	TRBV5-1	.	.	TGCGCCAGCAGCTTGGGGGGCGACAACAACTATGGCTACACCTTC	CASSLGGDNNYGYTF